The 4 T cell receptor beta chains below were found in one sample sequenced in a study of blood T cell repertoires in COVID-19. Some clones are missing from TCRdb's copy, which holds only in-frame ones; the method was immunoSEQ multiplex PCR. The sample lists under 75,000 clones, roughly nine tenths occurring once. Input material: peripheral blood. These receptors were collected from a man aged 50 to 59 with active COVID-19.

The chain links TRBV10-3 to TRBJ1-2; 9 bases are a match to TRBD1. Germline V gene sequence: CDR1 ENHRY, CDR2 SYGVKD. The V gene end was trimmed by 3 bases and the J gene end by 6 bases; junction bases not matched to a gene: 5. The CDR3 loop spans 14 amino acids. The CDR3: CAISDRGQGNGYTF. CDR3 coding DNA: TGTGCCATCAGTGATAGGGGACAGGGTAATGGCTACACCTTC.

CDR3 region: CASSLGLASTDTQYF. As DNA, the CDR3 is TGTGCCAGCAGCTTGGGACTAGCGAGCACAGATACGCAGTATTTT. The chain is built from TRBV11-2 and TRBJ2-3, with 10 bases identical to TRBD2. Trimming at V came to 3 bases and at J to 0 bases, leaving 0 bases not matched to a gene. The CDR3 sequence is 15 residues long. From germline, CDR1 is SGHAT and CDR2 FQNNGV.

The rearrangement uses TRBV13 and TRBJ2-1; 10 bases fit TRBD2. The CDR3 spans 16 residues. Losses at the gene ends were 4 bases for V and 2 bases for J; bases not matched to a gene: 5. Germline V gene data show CDR1 as PRHDT and CDR2 as FYEKMQ (reference sequence). The CDR3: CASSSPSGGAYNEQFF. DNA for the CDR3: TGTGCCAGCAGCTCACCAAGCGGGGGGGCCTACAATGAGCAGTTCTTC.

The chain employs TRBV11-2 and TRBJ1-1, with D possibly matching TRBD1 (6 bases). The CDR3 loop spans 16 amino acids. Trimming took 2 bases from V and 5 from J, leaving 18 bases between them. Germline V gene lookup returns CDR1 SGHAT and CDR2 FQNNGV. CDR3 amino acids: CASSLPVSDSRTEAFF. Here the CDR3 DNA reads TGTGCCAGCAGCTTACCCGTCTCGGACAGTCGGACTGAAGCTTTCTTT.